The rows below give T cell receptor beta chains drawn from one sample of a study of TIL therapy for anti-PD-1-resistant metastatic lung cancer. TCRdb's table, derived via immunoSEQ multiplex PCR, lists solely in-frame clones and lacks some. The sample has 45,000 to 60,000 clones, 65% to 80% seen once. The starting material was blood, obtained at baseline. The receptors here all came from a woman aged 30-85 years with non-small cell lung cancer. Both conserved end residues are part of each CDR3. Fields, in order: J gene, V gene, D gene, clone size, CDR3 DNA, CDR3 protein. A D gene is named only where the DNA matches it firmly. Expanded clones are given a class, and other clones once, few, many or no size at all.

J: TRBJ1-5; V: TRBV5-1; D: .; size: few; DNA: TGCGCCAGCAGCTTGGAAACGGATCAGCCCCAGCATTTT; CDR3: CASSLETDQPQHF
J: TRBJ2-7; V: TRBV7-9; D: TRBD1; size: .; DNA: TGTGCCAGCAGCTCAGGGGGCGAGCAGTACTTC; CDR3: CASSSGGEQYF
J: TRBJ2-5; V: TRBV11-2; D: .; size: .; DNA: TGTGCCAGCAGCCCCATCTGGGGGAATCAAGAGACCCAGTACTTC; CDR3: CASSPIWGNQETQYF
J: TRBJ1-2; V: TRBV19; D: .; size: .; DNA: TGTGCCAGTAGAAGAAAAGTGGCAGGTCCTAACTATGGCTACACCTTC; CDR3: CASRRKVAGPNYGYTF
J: TRBJ2-1; V: TRBV7-9; D: .; size: .; DNA: TGTGCCATCGAGGACACCTCCGACAATGAGCAGTTCTTC; CDR3: CAIEDTSDNEQFF
J: TRBJ2-2; V: TRBV27; D: TRBD1; size: .; DNA: TGTGCCAGCAGTTTTCTTCTCCGGGACAGGTCGAACACCGGGGAGCTGTTTTTT; CDR3: CASSFLLRDRSNTGELFF
J: TRBJ2-7; V: TRBV10-3; D: .; size: few; DNA: TGTGCCATCAGTGACCGAAGCTCCTACGAGCAGTACTTC; CDR3: CAISDRSSYEQYF
J: TRBJ2-3; V: TRBV7-9; D: .; size: .; DNA: TGTGCCAGCAGCCTGGGACTCCTAAGCACAGATACGCAGTATTTT; CDR3: CASSLGLLSTDTQYF
J: TRBJ1-5; V: TRBV28; D: .; size: .; DNA: TGTGCCAGCAGTTTGGTTTTTCAGCCCCAGCATTTT; CDR3: CASSLVFQPQHF
J: TRBJ1-1; V: TRBV5-1; D: TRBD1; size: few; DNA: TGCGCCAGCAGACAAAACCCAGGGGGCACTGAAGCTTTCTTT; CDR3: CASRQNPGGTEAFF
J: TRBJ2-7; V: TRBV5-6; D: TRBD1; size: .; DNA: TGTGCCAGCAGCGCCGGGACAGGGGATTACGAGCAGTACTTC; CDR3: CASSAGTGDYEQYF
J: TRBJ1-1; V: TRBV19; D: .; size: few; DNA: TGTGCCAGTGGTTACTTCGGGGTGAACACTGAAGCTTTCTTT; CDR3: CASGYFGVNTEAFF
J: TRBJ2-6; V: TRBV7-8; D: TRBD2; size: .; DNA: TGTGCCAGCAGCCGAACAACAACCAGACTAGCGGCTTCTTCTGGGGCCAACGTCCTGACTTTC; CDR3: CASSRTTTRLAASSGANVLTF
J: TRBJ1-1; V: TRBV2; D: TRBD1; size: .; DNA: TGTGCCAGCAGAGAAGGGACAGTGTTACCCTCTGAAGCTTTCTTT; CDR3: CASREGTVLPSEAFF
J: TRBJ1-1; V: TRBV7-2; D: .; size: .; DNA: TGTGCCAGCAGCTCTTACTCCCGGACGGGCACTGAAGCTTTCTTT; CDR3: CASSSYSRTGTEAFF
J: TRBJ2-3; V: TRBV5-1; D: TRBD2; size: .; DNA: TGCGCCAGCAGCTCTAGCGGAAGCACAGATACGCAGTATTTT; CDR3: CASSSSGSTDTQYF
J: TRBJ1-6; V: TRBV7-8; D: TRBD1; size: .; DNA: TGTGCCAGCAGCCAGGGACAGACCACGAGCTCCTATAATTCACCCCTCCACTTT; CDR3: CASSQGQTTSSYNSPLHF